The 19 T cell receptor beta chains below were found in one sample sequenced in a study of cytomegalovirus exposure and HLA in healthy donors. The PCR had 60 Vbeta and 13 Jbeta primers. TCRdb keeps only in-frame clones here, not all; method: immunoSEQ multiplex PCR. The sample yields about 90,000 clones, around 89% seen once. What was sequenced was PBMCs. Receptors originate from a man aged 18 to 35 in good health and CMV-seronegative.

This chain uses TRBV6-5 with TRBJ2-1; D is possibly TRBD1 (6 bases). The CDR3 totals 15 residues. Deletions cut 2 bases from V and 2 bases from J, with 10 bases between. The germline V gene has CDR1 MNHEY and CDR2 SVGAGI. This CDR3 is CASSYDGGPYNEQFF. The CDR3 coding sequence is TGTGCCAGCAGTTACGATGGGGGCCCCTACAATGAGCAGTTCTTC.

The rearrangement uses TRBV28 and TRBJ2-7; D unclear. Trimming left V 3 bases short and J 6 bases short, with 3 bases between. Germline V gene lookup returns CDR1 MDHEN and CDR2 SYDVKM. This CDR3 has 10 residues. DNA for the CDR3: TGTGCCAGCAGTTTCTCCGAGCAGTACTTC. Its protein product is CASSFSEQYF.

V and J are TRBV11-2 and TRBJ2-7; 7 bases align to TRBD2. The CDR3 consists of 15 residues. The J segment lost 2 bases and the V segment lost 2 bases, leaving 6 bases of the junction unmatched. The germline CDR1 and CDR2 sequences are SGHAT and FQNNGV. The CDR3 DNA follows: TGTGCCAGCAGCTTATACCCGGGACTAACCTACGAGCAGTACTTC. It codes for CASSLYPGLTYEQYF.

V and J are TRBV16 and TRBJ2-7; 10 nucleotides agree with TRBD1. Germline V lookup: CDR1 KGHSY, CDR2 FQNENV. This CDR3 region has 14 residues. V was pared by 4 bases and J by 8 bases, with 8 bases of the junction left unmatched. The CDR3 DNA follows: TGTGCCAGCAGCCCGAGAGGGACAGGGGTAAAGCAGTACTTC. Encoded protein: CASSPRGTGVKQYF.

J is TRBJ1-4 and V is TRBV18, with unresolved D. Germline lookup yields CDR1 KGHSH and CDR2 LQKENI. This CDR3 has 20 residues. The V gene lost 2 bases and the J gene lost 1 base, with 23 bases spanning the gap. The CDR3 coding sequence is TGTGCCAGCTCACCAGGTTTTAGTCTTGGCGGAGGGAGAACTAATGAAAAACTGTTTTTT. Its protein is CASSPGFSLGGGRTNEKLFF.

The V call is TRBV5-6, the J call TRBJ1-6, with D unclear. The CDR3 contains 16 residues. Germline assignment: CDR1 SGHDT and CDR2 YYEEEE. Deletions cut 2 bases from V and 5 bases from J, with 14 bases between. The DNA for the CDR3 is TGTGCCAGCAGCTTCCTCGGAAACGGGAATAATTCACCCCTCCACTTT. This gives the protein CASSFLGNGNNSPLHF.

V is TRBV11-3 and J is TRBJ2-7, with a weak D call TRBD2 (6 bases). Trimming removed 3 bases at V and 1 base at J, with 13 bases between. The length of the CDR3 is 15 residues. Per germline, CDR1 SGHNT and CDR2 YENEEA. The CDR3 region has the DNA TGTGCCAGCAGCTTTGGCTTCGGGGGTTCCTACGAGCAGTACTTC. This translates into CASSFGFGGSYEQYF.

The CDR3 DNA reads as TGTGCCAGCAGCCCAGGACAGGGGAGCTCCTACGAGCAGTACTTC. This gives the protein CASSPGQGSSYEQYF. The chain is built from TRBV27 and TRBJ2-7; 9 bases match TRBD1. This CDR3 comprises 15 residues. Looked up from germline, CDR1 is MNHEY and CDR2 is SMNVEV (reference sequence). The trim removed 6 bases at V and 0 bases at J, leaving 6 bases unmatched.

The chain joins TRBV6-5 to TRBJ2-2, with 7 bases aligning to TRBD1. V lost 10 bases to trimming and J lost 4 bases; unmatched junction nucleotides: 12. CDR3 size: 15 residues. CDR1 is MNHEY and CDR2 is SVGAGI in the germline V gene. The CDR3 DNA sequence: TGTGCCATACGACAGGGTGGGAAAGGCACCGGGGAGCTGTTTTTT. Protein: CAIRQGGKGTGELFF.

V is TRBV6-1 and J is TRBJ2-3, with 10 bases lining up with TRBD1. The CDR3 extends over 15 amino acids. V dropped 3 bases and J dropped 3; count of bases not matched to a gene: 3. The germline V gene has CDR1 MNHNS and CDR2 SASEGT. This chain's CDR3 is CASSDRGQGTDTQYF. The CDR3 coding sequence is TGTGCCAGCAGTGATAGGGGACAGGGGACAGATACGCAGTATTTT.

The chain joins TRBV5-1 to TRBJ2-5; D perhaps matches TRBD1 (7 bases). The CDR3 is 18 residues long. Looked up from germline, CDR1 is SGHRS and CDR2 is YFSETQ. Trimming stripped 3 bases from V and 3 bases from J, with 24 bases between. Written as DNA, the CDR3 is TGCGCCAGCAGCTCCCGGCCGACAGGGACTGTGCTTGAAGAGACCCAGTACTTC. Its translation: CASSSRPTGTVLEETQYF.

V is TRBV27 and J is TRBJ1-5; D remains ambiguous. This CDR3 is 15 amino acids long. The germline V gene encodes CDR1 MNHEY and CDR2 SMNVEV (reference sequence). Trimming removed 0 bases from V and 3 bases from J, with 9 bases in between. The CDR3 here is CASSLSAQFNQPQHF. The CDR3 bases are TGTGCCAGCAGTTTATCGGCCCAGTTCAATCAGCCCCAGCATTTT.

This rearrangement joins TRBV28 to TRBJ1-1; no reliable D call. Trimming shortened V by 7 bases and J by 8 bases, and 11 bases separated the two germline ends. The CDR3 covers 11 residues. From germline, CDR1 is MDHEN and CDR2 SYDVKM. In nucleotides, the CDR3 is TGTGCCAGCAACGTGGACTCGGAAGCTTTCTTT. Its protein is CASNVDSEAFF.

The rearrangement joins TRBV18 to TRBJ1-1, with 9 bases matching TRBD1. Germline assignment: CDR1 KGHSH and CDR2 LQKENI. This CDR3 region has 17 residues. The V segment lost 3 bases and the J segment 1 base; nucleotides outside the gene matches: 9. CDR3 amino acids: CASSPRDRDWRNTEAFF. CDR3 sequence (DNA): TGTGCCAGCTCACCGCGGGACAGGGACTGGAGGAACACTGAAGCTTTCTTT.

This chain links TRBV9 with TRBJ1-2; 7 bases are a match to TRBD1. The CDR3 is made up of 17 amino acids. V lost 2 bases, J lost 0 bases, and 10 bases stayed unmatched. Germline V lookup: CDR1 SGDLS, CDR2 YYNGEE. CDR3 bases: TGTGCCAGCAGCGTGGGACAGAGGATCGATCCTAACTATGGCTACACCTTC. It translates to CASSVGQRIDPNYGYTF.

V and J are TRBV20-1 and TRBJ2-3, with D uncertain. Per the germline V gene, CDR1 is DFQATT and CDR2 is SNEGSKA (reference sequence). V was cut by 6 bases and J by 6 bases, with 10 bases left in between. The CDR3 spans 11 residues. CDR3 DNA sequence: TGCAGTGCCTTAGTCCCGGATACGCAGTATTTT. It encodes CSALVPDTQYF.

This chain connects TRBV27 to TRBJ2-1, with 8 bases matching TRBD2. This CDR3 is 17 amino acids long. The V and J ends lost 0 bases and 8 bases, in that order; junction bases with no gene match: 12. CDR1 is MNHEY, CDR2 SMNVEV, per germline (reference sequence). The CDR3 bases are TGTGCCAGCAGTTTATCGCCCGTAGGGACTAGACTTTATGAGCAGTTCTTC. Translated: CASSLSPVGTRLYEQFF.

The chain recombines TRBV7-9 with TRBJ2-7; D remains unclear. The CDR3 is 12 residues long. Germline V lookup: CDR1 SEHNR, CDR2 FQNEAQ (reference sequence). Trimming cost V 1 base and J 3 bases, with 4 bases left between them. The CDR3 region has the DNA TGTGCCAGCAGCTTAGATCACTACGAGCAGTACTTC. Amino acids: CASSLDHYEQYF.

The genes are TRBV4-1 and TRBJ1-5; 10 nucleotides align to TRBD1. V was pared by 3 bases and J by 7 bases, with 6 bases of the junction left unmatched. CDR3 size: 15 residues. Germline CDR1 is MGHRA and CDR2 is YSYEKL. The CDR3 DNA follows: TGCGCCAGCAGCCAGACCGGGACAGGGGTCCAGCCCCAGCATTTT. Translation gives CASSQTGTGVQPQHF.